One and the same sample provided the 10 T cell receptor beta chains below, sequenced in a study of cytomegalovirus exposure and HLA in healthy donors. A multiplex PCR was run with 60 Vbeta primers and 13 Jbeta primers. The repertoire was sequenced with immunoSEQ multiplex PCR; TCRdb's copy has only in-frame clones and lacks some. The table has some 160,000 clones, roughly four fifths seen once. The sample was PBMCs. The source is a man between 35 and 55 years old in good health and CMV-seronegative.

The CDR3 bases are TGTGCCAGCAGCTACGGATGGACAGCCCTGGGTGGCTACACCTTC. It is translated as CASSYGWTALGGYTF. The rearrangement uses TRBV7-9 and TRBJ1-2, with D possibly matching TRBD1 (6 bases). From germline, CDR1 is SEHNR and CDR2 FQNEAQ (reference sequence). The V and J ends lost 4 bases and 7 bases respectively, with 19 bases between them. The CDR3 runs to 15 residues.

This clone was seen once. J is TRBJ1-2 and V is TRBV28; TRBD1 agrees at 9 bases. V shed 4 bases, J shed 6 bases, and the junction held 12 bases outside the gene matches. CDR3 size: 16 residues. The V gene's germline CDR1 is MDHEN and CDR2 SYDVKM. The CDR3 reads CASSSSGTGSANGYTF. In nucleotides, the CDR3 is TGTGCCAGCAGTTCATCCGGGACAGGGAGCGCTAATGGCTACACCTTC.

The chain carries TRBV11-2 and TRBJ2-1; D gene unclear. This CDR3 comprises 12 residues. V lost 3 bases, J lost 6 bases, and 6 bases lay in between. Germline V lookup: CDR1 SGHAT, CDR2 FQNNGV. In nucleotides, the CDR3 is TGTGCCAGCAGCTTCAGAGGCAATGAGCAGTTCTTC. This encodes CASSFRGNEQFF.

This chain joins TRBV18 and TRBJ1-2, with 10 nucleotides matching TRBD1. The CDR3 sequence is 15 residues long. Per germline, CDR1 KGHSH and CDR2 LQKENI. Trimming removed 6 bases from V and 5 bases from J; junction bases left unmatched: 9. CDR3 DNA sequence: TGTGCCAGCTCCCCCGGGACAGGGGACCGGTATGGCTACACCTTC. Its translation is CASSPGTGDRYGYTF.

The V call is TRBV5-1, the J call TRBJ2-3; 7 bases are a match to TRBD1. J was trimmed by 4 bases and V by 4 bases; bases with no gene match: 6. The length of the CDR3 is 14 residues. Germline lookup yields CDR1 SGHRS and CDR2 YFSETQ. CDR3 sequence: CASSPAQGADTQYF. The CDR3 nucleotides are TGCGCCAGCAGCCCGGCCCAGGGGGCAGATACGCAGTATTTT. Full variable domain (outside the CDR3, taken from reference TRBV5-1 and TRBJ2-3): KAGVTQTPRYLIKTRGQQVTLSCSPISGHRSVSWYQQTPGQGLQFLFEYFSETQRNKGNFPGRFSGRQFSNSRSEMNVSTLELGDSALYLCASSPAQGADTQYFGPGTRLTVL.

The chain combines TRBV2 with TRBJ1-1, with D uncertain. CDR1 and CDR2 from the germline V gene are SNHLY and FYNNEI. Trimming stripped 11 bases from V and 1 base from J, with 14 bases between. The CDR3 consists of 13 residues. The CDR3 loop reads CADSAPENTEAFF. The CDR3 coding sequence is TGTGCCGACTCAGCGCCCGAGAACACTGAAGCTTTCTTT.

The table lists this clone with a count of one. Sequence at one end of the junction differs from germline and may be a read error. The V gene is TRBV7-9, the J gene TRBJ2-7; the match to TRBD2 covers 7 bases. This CDR3 is built from 14 residues. The germline gives CDR1 SEHNR, CDR2 FQNEAQ (reference sequence). The CDR3 DNA is TGTTCCAGCAGCATCGCTAGCGGAGACTACGAGCAGTACTTC. The encoded protein is CSSSIASGDYEQYF.

The chain links TRBV25-1 to TRBJ2-7; unclear D gene. CDR3 size: 16 residues. V shed 3 bases and J shed 2 bases, with 17 bases lying between them. The V gene's germline CDR1 is MGHDK and CDR2 SYGVNS. As DNA, the CDR3 is TGTGCCAGCAGTGAGGGTAGCCCCACTTCGACCTACGAGCAGTACTTC. Its protein product is CASSEGSPTSTYEQYF.

This clone was observed once. Sequence at one end of the junction differs from germline and may be a read error. The J gene is TRBJ2-4, the V gene TRBV7-9; 10 bases are a match to TRBD1. The CDR3 has 16 residues. The germline V gene encodes CDR1 SEHNR and CDR2 FQNEAQ (reference sequence). The CDR3 here is CSSSRITPGQGNIQYF. The CDR3 DNA reads as TGTTCCAGCAGCCGAATAACGCCGGGACAGGGGAACATTCAGTACTTC.

This chain joins TRBV10-3 and TRBJ2-7; 10 bases are a match to TRBD1. The CDR3 consists of 13 residues. The germline V gene encodes CDR1 ENHRY and CDR2 SYGVKD. V was pared by 7 bases and J by 3 bases, with 3 bases of the junction left unmatched. The CDR3 DNA reads TGTGCCATCAAGGGACAGGGGAACTACGAGCAGTACGTC. It specifies CAIKGQGNYEQYV.